These 17 T cell receptor beta chains were all obtained from the same sample, sequenced in a study of T cell repertoires in cytomegalovirus infection. TCRdb fed the reads into MiXCR, producing one record per CDR3 protein. There are around 300,000 distinct CDR3 sequences in the sample; roughly 21% occur only once, and roughly a fifth lies in the top ten. For these TCRs, the target antigens are not known. This specimen was cultured PBMCs, taken from culture after CMV antigen stimulation. The receptor set was obtained from a human donor in good health (CMV status not recorded). Some clones in this sample may be carry-over from other donors' samples.

This clonotype was counted between two and nine times. V usage is TRBV15 and J usage is TRBJ2-5; D might be TRBD1 (5 bases). CDR1 and CDR2 (germline): LNHNV, YYDKDF (reference sequence). The CDR3 loop spans 17 amino acids. With 0 bases removed from V and 5 bases from J, the gap between germline ends came to 19 bases. The CDR3 is CATSRDFRQGVGETQYF. The CDR3 region has the DNA TGTGCCACCAGCAGAGATTTCCGGCAGGGTGTGGGGGAGACCCAGTACTTC.

This clonotype was counted at least ten times. The chain combines TRBV7-2 with TRBJ1-2; tentative D call: TRBD1 (6 bases). Per germline, CDR1 SGHTA and CDR2 FQGNSA. Trimming took 5 bases from V and 0 from J, leaving 16 bases between them. The CDR3 has 16 residues. CDR3 residues: CASSTPIGGPNYGYTF. DNA of the CDR3: TGTGCCAGCAGCACCCCAATTGGGGGCCCTAACTATGGCTACACCTTC.

This chain links TRBV10-3 with TRBJ2-3; 7 bases agree with TRBD1. Germline V gives CDR1 ENHRY, CDR2 SYGVKD. Losses at the gene ends were 10 bases for V and 7 bases for J; bases not matched to a gene: 8. The CDR3 spans 12 residues. CDR3 nucleotide sequence: TGTGCCACCGGACAGGACCCCTATACGCAGTATTTT. Protein sequence: CATGQDPYTQYF.

This chain joins TRBV2 and TRBJ2-1, with no clear D. CDR1 SNHLY and CDR2 FYNNEI come from the germline V gene. The CDR3 totals 10 residues. V lost 6 bases and J lost 7, with 4 bases in between. The CDR3 DNA reads as TGTGCCAGCAGGCGGAATGAGCAGTTCTTC. Translation gives CASRRNEQFF.

In its sample, this clonotype was seen many times. This chain uses TRBV7-2 with TRBJ1-2; D is ambiguous. Trimming cost V 5 bases and J 10 bases, with 14 bases left between them. Germline V gene sequence: CDR1 SGHTA, CDR2 FQGNSA. CDR3 length equals 12 residues. DNA of the CDR3: TGTGCCAGCAGCCCGATCGGTAGAGCCTACACCTTC. Its translation: CASSPIGRAYTF.

This chain links TRBV30 with TRBJ1-3; TRBD1 aligns across 9 bases. CDR3 length: 16 amino acids. After removal of 4 bases from V and 0 bases from J, the junction contained 7 bases not matched to a gene. Germline CDR1 GTSNPN, CDR2 SVGIG (reference sequence). In DNA form, the CDR3 reads TGTGCCTGGACCCGACAGGGGGATGGCTCTGGAAACACCATATATTTT. This translates into CAWTRQGDGSGNTIYF.

The V call is TRBV5-1, the J call TRBJ1-2; no definite D call. Trimming stripped 0 bases from V and 4 bases from J, with 13 bases between. The CDR3 covers 15 residues. Germline loops: CDR1 SGHRS, CDR2 YFSETQ. The CDR3 sequence is CASSLEDGFSYGYTF. Written as DNA, the CDR3 is TGCGCCAGCAGCTTGGAGGACGGTTTCTCCTATGGCTACACCTTC.

The genes are TRBV12-3 or TRBV12-4 and TRBJ1-4, with D possibly being TRBD1 (6 bases). CDR3 size: 13 residues. The V gene lost 6 bases and the J gene lost 7 bases, with 12 bases spanning the gap. The CDR3 nucleotides are TGTGCCAGCAGGTACCTAGGGGGTGAAAAACTGTTTTTT. Residues: CASRYLGGEKLFF.

The rearrangement joins TRBV20-1 to TRBJ2-5; D unclear. Trimming stripped 6 bases from V and 1 base from J, with 18 bases between. The CDR3 sequence is 15 residues long. Germline CDR1 DFQATT, CDR2 SNEGSKA (reference sequence). CDR3 bases: TGCAGTGCGACATCTAAAGGGTTACTCCAAGAGACCCAGTACTTC. Translation: CSATSKGLLQETQYF.

There are a few counts of this clonotype. The rearrangement links TRBV7-2 to TRBJ1-6, with TRBD1 matching over 7 bases. The junction had 9 bases not matched to a gene; V was cut back by 1 base and J by 9 bases. The CDR3 totals 16 residues. Germline lookup yields CDR1 SGHTA and CDR2 FQGNSA. This chain's CDR3 is CASSLGQAGGGSPLHF. In DNA form, the CDR3 reads TGTGCCAGCAGCTTAGGCCAGGCAGGGGGAGGTTCACCCCTCCACTTT. Full variable domain (missing parts from reference TRBV7-2 and TRBJ1-6): GAGVSQSPSNKVTEKGKDVELRCDPISGHTALYWYRQSLGQGLEFLIYFQGNSAPDKSGLPSDRFSAERTGGSVSTLTIQRTQQEDSAVYLCASSLGQAGGGSPLHFGNGTRLTVT.

This clonotype was recorded many times. DNA for the CDR3: TGTGCCTGGACACATAAAAGGGACAATCAGCCCCAGCATTTT. It is translated as CAWTHKRDNQPQHF. V is TRBV30 and J is TRBJ1-5; D is uncertain. Germline loops: CDR1 GTSNPN, CDR2 SVGIG (reference sequence). The CDR3 covers 14 residues. Trimming shortened V by 4 bases and J by 3 bases, and 13 bases separated the two germline ends.

With regard to this clonotype: At one end, the junction sequence differs from germline, possibly due to a read error. The CDR3 protein is CASSLEAWSLAGDTDTQYF. As DNA, the CDR3 is TGTGCCAGCAGTTTAGAGGCGTGGTCACTAGCGGGAGACACAGATACGCAGTATTTT. V usage is TRBV11-2 and J usage is TRBJ2-3, with 11 bases that match TRBD2. CDR1 SGHAT and CDR2 FQNNGV come from the germline V gene. CDR3 size: 19 residues.

This clonotype has just a few counts. The genes are TRBV20-1 and TRBJ2-5, with TRBD1 as a possible D gene (6 bases). CDR1 and CDR2 from the germline V gene are DFQATT and SNEGSKA (reference sequence). Deletions cut 6 bases from V and 1 base from J, with 9 bases between. This CDR3 region has 12 residues. CDR3 nucleotides: TGCAGTGCCAACAGGGCCCAAGAGACCCAGTACTTC. Translated: CSANRAQETQYF.

In its sample, this clonotype was seen many times. V and J are TRBV12-3 or TRBV12-4 and TRBJ2-2; TRBD1 is a possible D gene (5 bases). This CDR3 contains 14 residues. Trimming pared 10 bases from V and 7 bases from J, leaving 19 bases between. The chain's CDR3 is CATLTDSTDGELFF. DNA for the CDR3: TGTGCCACCCTAACCGACAGCACAGACGGGGAGCTGTTTTTT.

This clonotype was counted between two and nine times. This chain links TRBV14 with TRBJ1-1; D may be TRBD1 (6 bases). Trimming took off 1 base at V and 1 base at J, with 16 bases between the two ends. The CDR3 contains 17 residues. Per germline, CDR1 SGHDN and CDR2 FVKESK. In nucleotides, the CDR3 is TGTGCCAGCAGCCAAGGGTTCCCCAGGGGTCGGAACACTGAAGCTTTCTTT. Protein product: CASSQGFPRGRNTEAFF.

The chain combines TRBV10-3 with TRBJ2-7; D unresolved. There are 12 residues in the CDR3. Germline CDR1 and CDR2: ENHRY and SYGVKD. Between the trimmed V and J ends, which lost 0 bases and 5 bases, there was a span of 5 bases. The CDR3 coding sequence is TGTGCCATCAGTGAGTCGAGAAACGAGCAGTACTTC. This codes for CAISESRNEQYF.

This clonotype was seen a handful of times. The rearrangement uses TRBV5-1 and TRBJ2-5, with D tentatively TRBD1 or TRBD2 (5 bases each). Per the germline V gene, CDR1 is SGHRS and CDR2 is YFSETQ. V lost 0 bases to trimming and J lost 2 bases, with 14 bases between them. The CDR3 covers 16 residues. CDR3: CASSLEGTLKQETQYF. CDR3 coding DNA: TGCGCCAGCAGCTTGGAGGGGACCCTAAAACAAGAGACCCAGTACTTC.